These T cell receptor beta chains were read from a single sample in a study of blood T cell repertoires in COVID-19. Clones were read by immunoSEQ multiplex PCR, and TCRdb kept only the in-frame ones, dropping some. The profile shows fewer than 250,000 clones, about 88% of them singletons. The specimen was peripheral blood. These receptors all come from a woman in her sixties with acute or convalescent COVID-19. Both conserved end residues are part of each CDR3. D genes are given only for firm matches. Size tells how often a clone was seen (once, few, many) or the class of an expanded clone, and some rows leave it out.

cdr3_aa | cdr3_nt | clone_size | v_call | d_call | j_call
CASSQREITGELFF | TGTGCCAGCAGCCAGAGGGAGATCACCGGGGAGCTGTTTTTT | . | TRBV3-1/TRBV3-2 | . | TRBJ2-2
CSASTGLGYTF | TGCAGTGCTAGTACAGGGCTTGGCTACACCTTC | . | TRBV20-1 | . | TRBJ1-2
CASRFKQSMNSPLHF | TGTGCCAGCAGATTTAAACAGTCGATGAATTCACCCCTCCACTTT | . | TRBV14 | . | TRBJ1-6
CASSPLGTASNEKLFF | TGTGCCAGCAGTCCCCTCGGGACAGCGTCTAATGAAAAACTGTTTTTT | . | TRBV7-9 | TRBD1 | TRBJ1-4
CASSQGRALNSPLHF | TGTGCCAGCAGCCAGGGGAGGGCTTTGAATTCACCCCTCCACTTT | . | TRBV3-1/TRBV3-2 | . | TRBJ1-6
CASSPGEATNEKLFF | TGTGCCAGTAGTCCCGGGGAAGCAACTAATGAAAAACTGTTTTTT | . | TRBV19 | . | TRBJ1-4
CASSVIRGGRNGQPQHF | TGTGCCAGCAGTGTAATAAGGGGAGGGAGGAATGGTCAGCCCCAGCATTTT | . | TRBV2 | . | TRBJ1-5
CASSLTTETGELFF | TGTGCCAGCAGCTTAACTACAGAAACCGGGGAGCTGTTTTTT | . | TRBV7-3 | . | TRBJ2-2
CSVDNRRYNEQFF | TGCAGCGTTGATAACAGGCGGTACAATGAGCAGTTCTTC | . | TRBV29-1 | . | TRBJ2-1
CSARNLGEQFF | TGCAGTGCTAGAAATCTGGGCGAGCAGTTCTTC | . | TRBV20-1 | . | TRBJ2-1
CASSLDRYTEAFF | TGTGCCAGCAGTCTTGACAGATACACTGAAGCTTTCTTT | . | TRBV12-3/TRBV12-4 | . | TRBJ1-1
CATSDPGQGFYEQYF | TGTGCCACCAGTGATCCCGGACAGGGGTTCTACGAGCAGTACTTC | . | TRBV24-1 | TRBD1 | TRBJ2-7
CASSPGQGETDTQYF | TGTGCCAGCTCACCTGGACAGGGCGAAACAGATACGCAGTATTTT | . | TRBV18 | TRBD1 | TRBJ2-3
CASSSSRANYGYTF | TGTGCCAGCAGTTCAAGCAGGGCGAACTATGGCTACACCTTC | . | TRBV27 | . | TRBJ1-2
CASSLRGEKLFF | TGTGCCAGCAGTTTAAGGGGTGAAAAACTGTTTTTT | . | TRBV12-3/TRBV12-4 | . | TRBJ1-4
CASSATSGPSYEQYF | TGTGCCAGCAGCGCGACTAGCGGACCCTCCTACGAGCAGTACTTC | . | TRBV9 | TRBD2 | TRBJ2-7
CASSYSSGQGGSPLHF | TGTGCCAGCAGTTACTCGTCAGGACAGGGGGGTTCACCCCTCCACTTT | . | TRBV6-6 | TRBD1 | TRBJ1-6
CASSLDVRGSGANVLTF | TGTGCCAGCAGTTTAGATGTTCGGGGCTCTGGGGCCAACGTCCTGACTTTC | . | TRBV28 | . | TRBJ2-6
CASSFTFRGAGETQYF | TGTGCCAGCAGCTTTACTTTCCGGGGGGCGGGAGAGACCCAGTACTTC | . | TRBV7-9 | . | TRBJ2-5
CASSSLARNGYTF | TGTGCCAGCAGTTCCCTAGCTCGTAATGGCTACACCTTC | . | TRBV6-5 | . | TRBJ1-2
CSVRWGAYEQYF | TGCAGCGTAAGGTGGGGGGCCTACGAGCAGTACTTC | . | TRBV29-1 | . | TRBJ2-7
CASSIDLSTEAFF | TGTGCCAGTAGTATAGATCTAAGCACTGAAGCTTTCTTT | . | TRBV19 | . | TRBJ1-1
CASTSSYNEQFF | TGTGCCAGCACCAGCTCCTACAATGAGCAGTTCTTC | . | TRBV12-3/TRBV12-4 | . | TRBJ2-1
CASRYSNEGAREQYF | TGTGCCAGCAGATACTCCAACGAGGGAGCACGCGAGCAGTACTTC | . | TRBV6-6 | . | TRBJ2-7
CASSLVPQETQYF | TGTGCCAGCAGCTTGGTCCCACAAGAGACCCAGTACTTC | few | TRBV5-6 | . | TRBJ2-5
CASSYYSRGKQETQYF | TGTGCCAGCAGTTACTACAGCCGAGGGAAACAAGAGACCCAGTACTTC | . | TRBV6-5 | . | TRBJ2-5
CASSFTREQYF | TGTGCCAGCAGCTTTACTCGGGAACAGTACTTC | . | TRBV7-8 | . | TRBJ2-7
CSVEAGNRNTIYF | TGCAGCGTTGAAGCGGGGAACAGAAACACCATATATTTT | . | TRBV29-1 | . | TRBJ1-3
CASSQVWPSGEAYEQYF | TGCGCCAGCAGCCAAGTGTGGCCTAGCGGGGAGGCTTACGAGCAGTACTTC | . | TRBV4-1 | TRBD2 | TRBJ2-7
CASSLEGSANYGYTF | TGTGCCAGCAGCTTAGAAGGGAGTGCCAACTATGGCTACACCTTC | few | TRBV7-2 | . | TRBJ1-2
CASSLGPQGLGAWPQHF | TGTGCCAGCAGCTTAGGGCCCCAGGGCCTGGGGGCATGGCCCCAGCATTTT | . | TRBV11-2 | . | TRBJ1-5
CASSKGRLAGEGNEQFF | TGTGCCAGCAGCAAAGGGCGACTAGCGGGAGAGGGTAATGAGCAGTTCTTC | . | TRBV21-1 | . | TRBJ2-1
CASSSGGGAPLGF | TGTGCCAGCAGCTCGGGAGGGGGTGCCCCGCTAGGCTTC | once | TRBV28 | TRBD2 | TRBJ2-7
CASTTPGNPYEQYF | TGTGCCAGCACTACTCCCGGGAACCCCTACGAGCAGTACTTC | . | TRBV6-6 | . | TRBJ2-7
CASSSRQGRLNTEAFF | TGTGCCAGCAGCTCCAGACAGGGTAGGTTGAACACTGAAGCTTTCTTT | . | TRBV7-2 | TRBD1 | TRBJ1-1
CAITGGRVGNTEAFF | TGCGCCATTACAGGGGGCAGGGTAGGGAACACTGAAGCTTTCTTT | . | TRBV5-1 | TRBD1 | TRBJ1-1
CASSSFGTWDRQETQYF | TGTGCCAGCAGTTCCTTTGGGACTTGGGATAGGCAAGAGACCCAGTACTTC | few | TRBV13 | . | TRBJ2-5
CASSVAGTGGHEQYF | TGTGCCAGCAGCGTAGCTGGGACAGGGGGTCACGAGCAGTACTTC | . | TRBV9 | TRBD1 | TRBJ2-7
CASSSSGRATYNEQFF | TGTGCCAGCAGCTCTAGCGGGAGGGCCACCTACAATGAGCAGTTCTTC | . | TRBV11-3 | TRBD2 | TRBJ2-1
CASSLSWAGPPEAFF | TGCGCCAGCAGCTTGAGTTGGGCGGGTCCGCCTGAAGCTTTCTTT | . | TRBV5-1 | . | TRBJ1-1
CASSQVIAGGPEQFF | TGTGCCAGCAGCCAAGTAATAGCGGGGGGGCCTGAGCAGTTCTTC | once | TRBV14 | TRBD2 | TRBJ2-1
CASSPTGGSGSPLHF | TGTGCCAGCAGCCCTACAGGGGGGAGCGGTTCACCCCTCCACTTT | . | TRBV28 | TRBD1 | TRBJ1-6
CACSRDRGRVSPLHF | TGTGCCTGTTCCCGGGACAGGGGGCGTGTGTCACCCCTCCACTTT | . | TRBV30 | TRBD1 | TRBJ1-6
CASSIQGANEKLFF | TGTGCCAGTAGTATTCAGGGTGCTAATGAAAAACTGTTTTTT | . | TRBV19 | . | TRBJ1-4
CASSLALRAGNSGNTIYF | TGTGCCAGCAGCTTAGCGCTTCGGGCAGGGAACTCTGGAAACACCATATATTTT | . | TRBV7-8 | . | TRBJ1-3
CASTSRGGNSGNTIYF | TGTGCCAGCACTTCCCGGGGGGGGAACTCTGGAAACACCATATATTTT | once | TRBV3-1/TRBV3-2 | . | TRBJ1-3
CASSLGAIGEEQYF | TGTGCCAGCAGCTTAGGGGCCATCGGGGAAGAGCAGTACTTC | . | TRBV7-8 | . | TRBJ2-7
CASSLAGQGIFSGNTIYF | TGTGCCAGCAGCTTAGCAGGACAGGGTATTTTTTCTGGAAACACCATATATTTT | . | TRBV7-9 | TRBD1 | TRBJ1-3
CASSVGSGWDTQYF | TGTGCCAGCAGCGTAGGTAGCGGATGGGATACGCAGTATTTT | . | TRBV9 | . | TRBJ2-3
CASSFSGSGQETQYF | TGTGCCAGCAGCTTTAGCGGGAGTGGGCAAGAGACCCAGTACTTC | . | TRBV7-9 | TRBD2 | TRBJ2-5
CASSPSGTEKLFF | TGTGCCAGCTCCCCCTCCGGGACAGAAAAACTGTTTTTT | . | TRBV18 | . | TRBJ1-4
CASSVVAGGVPSGANVLTF | TGTGCCAGCAGCGTAGTAGCGGGAGGGGTCCCATCTGGGGCCAACGTCCTGACTTTC | . | TRBV9 | TRBD2 | TRBJ2-6
CASSSGDSGGADTQYF | TGTGCCAGCAGCTCTGGGGACAGCGGGGGGGCAGATACGCAGTATTTT | . | TRBV7-6 | TRBD2 | TRBJ2-3
CASSGRTGFMNTEAFF | TGTGCCAGTAGTGGGAGGACAGGATTCATGAACACTGAAGCTTTCTTT | . | TRBV19 | TRBD1 | TRBJ1-1
CASSLQRGGYNEQFF | TGTGCCAGCAGCTTACAGCGGGGGGGCTACAATGAGCAGTTCTTC | . | TRBV7-9 | TRBD2 | TRBJ2-1
CASSPGTNYGYTF | TGTGCCAGCAGTCCCGGGACAAACTATGGCTACACCTTC | . | TRBV6-5 | . | TRBJ1-2
CASIFGGPAGELFF | TGTGCCAGCATTTTCGGGGGGCCCGCCGGGGAGCTGTTTTTT | . | TRBV6-6 | . | TRBJ2-2
CASSSNRGGHYGYTF | TGTGCCAGCAGTTCTAACAGGGGGGGTCACTATGGCTACACCTTC | . | TRBV6-5 | TRBD1 | TRBJ1-2
CAWSLGSPYEQYF | TGTGCCTGGAGTCTAGGGAGTCCCTACGAGCAGTACTTC | . | TRBV30 | . | TRBJ2-7